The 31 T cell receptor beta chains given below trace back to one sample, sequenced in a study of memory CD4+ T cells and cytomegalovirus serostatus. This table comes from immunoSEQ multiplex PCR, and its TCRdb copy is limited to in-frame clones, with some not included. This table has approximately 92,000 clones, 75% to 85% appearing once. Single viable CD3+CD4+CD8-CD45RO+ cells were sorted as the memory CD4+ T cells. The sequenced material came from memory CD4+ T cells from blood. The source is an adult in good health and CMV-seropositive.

CDR3 sequence (DNA): TGCAGCGTTGTGGGGGCAGGGGTTGATCAGCCCCAGCATTTT. Its protein is CSVVGAGVDQPQHF. The V gene is TRBV29-1, the J gene TRBJ1-5; D is possibly TRBD1 (6 bases). Looked up from germline, CDR1 is SQVTM and CDR2 is ANQGSEA. CDR3 length equals 14 residues. V lost 4 bases and J lost 5, with 15 bases in between.

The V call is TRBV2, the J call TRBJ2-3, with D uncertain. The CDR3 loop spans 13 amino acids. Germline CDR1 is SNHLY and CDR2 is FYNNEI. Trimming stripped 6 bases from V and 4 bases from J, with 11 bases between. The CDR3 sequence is CASSPSWADTQYF. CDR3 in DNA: TGTGCCAGCAGCCCCTCTTGGGCAGATACGCAGTATTTT.

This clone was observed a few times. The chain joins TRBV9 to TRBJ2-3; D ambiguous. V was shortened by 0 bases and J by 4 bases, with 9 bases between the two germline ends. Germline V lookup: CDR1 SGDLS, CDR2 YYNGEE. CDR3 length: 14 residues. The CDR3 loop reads CASSVEVRSDTQYF. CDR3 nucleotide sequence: TGTGCCAGCAGCGTAGAGGTGAGATCAGATACGCAGTATTTT.

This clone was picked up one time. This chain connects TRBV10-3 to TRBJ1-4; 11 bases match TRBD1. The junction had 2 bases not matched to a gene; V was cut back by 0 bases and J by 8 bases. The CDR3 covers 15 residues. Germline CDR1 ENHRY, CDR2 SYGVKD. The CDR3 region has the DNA TGTGCCATCAGTGAGTCGAGGGACAGGGGGGAAAAACTGTTTTTT. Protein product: CAISESRDRGEKLFF.

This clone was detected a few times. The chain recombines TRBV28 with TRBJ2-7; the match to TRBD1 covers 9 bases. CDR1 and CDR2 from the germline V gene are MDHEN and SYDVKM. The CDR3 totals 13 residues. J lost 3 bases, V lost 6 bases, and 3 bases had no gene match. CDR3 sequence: CASRQTGGYEQYF. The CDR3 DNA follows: TGTGCCAGCAGGCAGACAGGGGGCTACGAGCAGTACTTC.

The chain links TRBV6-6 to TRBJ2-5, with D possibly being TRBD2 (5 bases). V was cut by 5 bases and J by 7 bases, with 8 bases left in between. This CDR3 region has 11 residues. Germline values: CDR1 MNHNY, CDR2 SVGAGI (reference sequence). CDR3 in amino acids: CASSTRATQYF. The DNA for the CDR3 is TGTGCCAGCAGTACTAGGGCGACCCAGTACTTC.

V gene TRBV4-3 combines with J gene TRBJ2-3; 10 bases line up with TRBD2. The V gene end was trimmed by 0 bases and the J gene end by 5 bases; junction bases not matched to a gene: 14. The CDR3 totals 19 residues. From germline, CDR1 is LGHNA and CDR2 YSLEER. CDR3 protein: CASSQDTRGSGRAGDTQYF. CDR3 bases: TGCGCCAGCAGCCAAGATACTCGAGGGAGCGGGAGGGCCGGAGATACGCAGTATTTT.

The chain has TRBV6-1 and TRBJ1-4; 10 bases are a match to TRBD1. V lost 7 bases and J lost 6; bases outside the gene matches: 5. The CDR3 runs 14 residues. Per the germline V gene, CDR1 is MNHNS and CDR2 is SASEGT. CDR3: CASKLGQGYEKLFF. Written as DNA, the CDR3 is TGTGCCAGCAAACTGGGACAGGGGTATGAAAAACTGTTTTTT.

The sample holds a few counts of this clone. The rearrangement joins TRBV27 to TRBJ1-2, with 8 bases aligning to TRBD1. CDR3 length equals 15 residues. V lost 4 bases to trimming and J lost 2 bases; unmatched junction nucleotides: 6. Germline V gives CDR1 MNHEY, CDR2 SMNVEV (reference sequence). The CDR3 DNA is TGTGCCAGCAGTTCTCCCGGGGACAGGAACTATGGCTACACCTTC. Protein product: CASSSPGDRNYGYTF.

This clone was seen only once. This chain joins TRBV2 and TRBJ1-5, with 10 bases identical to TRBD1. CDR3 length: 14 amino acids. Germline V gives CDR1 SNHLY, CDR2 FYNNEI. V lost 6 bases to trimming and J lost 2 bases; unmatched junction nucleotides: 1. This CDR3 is CASRGTGGNQPQHF. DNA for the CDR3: TGTGCCAGCAGGGGGACAGGGGGCAATCAGCCCCAGCATTTT. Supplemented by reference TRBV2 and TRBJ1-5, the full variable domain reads EPEVTQTPSHQVTQMGQEVILRCVPISNHLYFYWYRQILGQKVEFLVSFYNNEISEKSEIFDDQFSVERPDGSNFTLKIRSTKLEDSAMYFCASRGTGGNQPQHFGDGTRLSIL.

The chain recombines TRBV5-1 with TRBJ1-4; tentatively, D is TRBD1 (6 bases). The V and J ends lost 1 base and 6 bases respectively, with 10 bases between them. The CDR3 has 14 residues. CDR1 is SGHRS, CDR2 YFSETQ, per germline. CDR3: CASSLSAGDEKLFF. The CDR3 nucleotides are TGCGCCAGCAGCTTGTCGGCAGGGGATGAAAAACTGTTTTTT.

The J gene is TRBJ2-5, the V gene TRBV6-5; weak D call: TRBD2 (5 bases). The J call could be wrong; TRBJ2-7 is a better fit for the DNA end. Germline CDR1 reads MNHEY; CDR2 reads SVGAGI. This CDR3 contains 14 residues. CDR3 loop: CASSSTGSAYEQYF. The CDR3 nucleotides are TGTGCCAGCAGTTCCACGGGGTCGGCCTACGAGCAGTACTTC.

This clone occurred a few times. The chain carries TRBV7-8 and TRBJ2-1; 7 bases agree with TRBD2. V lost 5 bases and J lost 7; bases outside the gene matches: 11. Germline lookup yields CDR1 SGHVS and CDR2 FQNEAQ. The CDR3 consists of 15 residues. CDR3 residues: CASSPVRAGANEQFF. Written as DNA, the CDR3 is TGTGCCAGCAGCCCCGTGAGGGCGGGAGCTAATGAGCAGTTCTTC. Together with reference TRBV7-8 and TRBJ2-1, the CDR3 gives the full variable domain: GAGVSQSPRYKVAKRGQDVALRCDPISGHVSLFWYQQALGQGPEFLTYFQNEAQLDKSGLPSDRFFAERPEGSVSTLKIQRTQQEDSAVYLCASSPVRAGANEQFFGPGTRLTVL.

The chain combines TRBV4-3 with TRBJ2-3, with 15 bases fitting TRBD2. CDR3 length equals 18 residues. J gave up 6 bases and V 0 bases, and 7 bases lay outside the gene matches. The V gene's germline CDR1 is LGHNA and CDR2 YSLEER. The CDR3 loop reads CASSQDPGLAGGLDTQYF. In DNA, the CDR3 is TGCGCCAGCAGCCAAGACCCCGGACTAGCGGGAGGGTTGGATACGCAGTATTTT.

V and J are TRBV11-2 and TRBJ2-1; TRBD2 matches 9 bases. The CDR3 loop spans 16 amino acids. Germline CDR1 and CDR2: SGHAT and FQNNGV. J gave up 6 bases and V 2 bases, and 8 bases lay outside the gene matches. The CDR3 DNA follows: TGTGCCAGCAGCTTAAGCGGACTAGCGTTGGGCAATGAGCAGTTCTTC. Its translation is CASSLSGLALGNEQFF.

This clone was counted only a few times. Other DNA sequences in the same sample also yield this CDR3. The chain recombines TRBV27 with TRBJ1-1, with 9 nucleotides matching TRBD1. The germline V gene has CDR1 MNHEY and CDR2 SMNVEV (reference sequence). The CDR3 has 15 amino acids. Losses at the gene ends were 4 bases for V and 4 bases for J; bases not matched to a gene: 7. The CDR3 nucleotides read TGTGCCAGCAGTTGGGGGGGACAGGGAGGCACTGAAGCTTTCTTT. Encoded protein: CASSWGGQGGTEAFF.

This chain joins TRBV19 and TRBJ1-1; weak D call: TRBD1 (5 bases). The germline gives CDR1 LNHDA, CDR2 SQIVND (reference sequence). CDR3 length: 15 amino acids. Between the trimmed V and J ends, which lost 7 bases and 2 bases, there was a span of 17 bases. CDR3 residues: CASTRDGSFNTEAFF. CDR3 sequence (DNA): TGTGCCAGTACCAGGGACGGGAGTTTCAACACTGAAGCTTTCTTT.

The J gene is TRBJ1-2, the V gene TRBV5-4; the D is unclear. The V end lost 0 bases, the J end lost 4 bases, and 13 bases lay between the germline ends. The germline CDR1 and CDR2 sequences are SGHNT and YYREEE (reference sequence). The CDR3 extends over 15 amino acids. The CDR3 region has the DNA TGTGCCAGCAGCTTGGGATCTGGGGAGGCCTATGGCTACACCTTC. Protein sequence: CASSLGSGEAYGYTF.

The CDR3 loop reads CASSPSLSEGALSNIQYF. The CDR3 region has the DNA TGCGCCAGCAGCCCGAGCCTTAGTGAAGGGGCACTTTCGAACATTCAGTACTTC. V usage is TRBV4-3 and J usage is TRBJ2-4; D is possibly TRBD1 (5 bases). CDR1 is LGHNA and CDR2 is YSLEER in the germline V gene. The CDR3 extends over 18 amino acids. The ends were cut back, 4 bases at V and 7 bases at J, with 26 bases in the middle.

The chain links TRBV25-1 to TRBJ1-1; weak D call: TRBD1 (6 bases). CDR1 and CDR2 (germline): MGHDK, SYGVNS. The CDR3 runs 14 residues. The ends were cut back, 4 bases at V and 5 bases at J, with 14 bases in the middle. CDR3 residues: CASSGEQGWTEAFF. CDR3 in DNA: TGTGCCAGCAGTGGGGAGCAGGGGTGGACTGAAGCTTTCTTT.

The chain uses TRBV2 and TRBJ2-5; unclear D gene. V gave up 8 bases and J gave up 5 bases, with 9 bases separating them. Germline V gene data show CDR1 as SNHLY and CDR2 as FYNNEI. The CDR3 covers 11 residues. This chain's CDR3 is CASGALETQYF. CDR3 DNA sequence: TGTGCCAGCGGCGCTCTCGAGACCCAGTACTTC.

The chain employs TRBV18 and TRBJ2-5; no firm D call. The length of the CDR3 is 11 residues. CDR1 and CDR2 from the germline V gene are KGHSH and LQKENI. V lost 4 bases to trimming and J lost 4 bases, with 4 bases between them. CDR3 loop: CASSRGETQYF. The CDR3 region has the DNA TGTGCCAGCTCACGGGGAGAGACCCAGTACTTC.

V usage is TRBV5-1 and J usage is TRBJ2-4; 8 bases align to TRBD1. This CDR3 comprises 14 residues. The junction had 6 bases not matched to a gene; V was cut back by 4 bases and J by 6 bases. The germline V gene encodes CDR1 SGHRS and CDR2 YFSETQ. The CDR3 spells CASSLGQVANIQYF. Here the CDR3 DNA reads TGCGCCAGCAGCCTGGGACAGGTGGCAAACATTCAGTACTTC.

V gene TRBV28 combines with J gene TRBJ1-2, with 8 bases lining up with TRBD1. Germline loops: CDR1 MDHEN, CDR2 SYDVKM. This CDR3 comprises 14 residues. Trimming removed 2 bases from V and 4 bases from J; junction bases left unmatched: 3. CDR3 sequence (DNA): TGTGCCAGCAGTTTAGGGACAGGAACCTATGGCTACACCTTC. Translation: CASSLGTGTYGYTF.

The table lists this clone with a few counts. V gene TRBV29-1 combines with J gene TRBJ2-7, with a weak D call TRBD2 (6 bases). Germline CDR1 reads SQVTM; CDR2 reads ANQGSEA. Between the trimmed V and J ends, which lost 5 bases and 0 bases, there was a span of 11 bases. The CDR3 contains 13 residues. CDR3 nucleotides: TGCAGCGTTTCACGGAGGGGCTCCTACGAGCAGTACTTC. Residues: CSVSRRGSYEQYF.

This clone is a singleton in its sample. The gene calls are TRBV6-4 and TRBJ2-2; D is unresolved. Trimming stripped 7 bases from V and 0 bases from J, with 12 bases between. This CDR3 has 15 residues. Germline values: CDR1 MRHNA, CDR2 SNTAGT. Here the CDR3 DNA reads TGTGCCAGCACCCCCGACGGCGCGAACACCGGGGAGCTGTTTTTT. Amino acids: CASTPDGANTGELFF.

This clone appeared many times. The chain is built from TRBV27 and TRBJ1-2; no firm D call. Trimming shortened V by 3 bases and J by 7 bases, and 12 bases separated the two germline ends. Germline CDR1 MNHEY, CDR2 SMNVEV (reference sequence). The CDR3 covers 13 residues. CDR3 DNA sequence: TGTGCCAGCAGTTTTTCCGGACTGAGTGGCTACACCTTC. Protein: CASSFSGLSGYTF.

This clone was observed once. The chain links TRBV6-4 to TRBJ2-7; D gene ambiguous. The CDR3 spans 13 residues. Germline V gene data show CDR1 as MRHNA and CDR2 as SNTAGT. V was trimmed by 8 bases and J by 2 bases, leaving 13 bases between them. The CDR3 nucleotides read TGTGCCAGCCAGCGTCTTGATCCCTACGAGCAGTACTTC. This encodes CASQRLDPYEQYF.

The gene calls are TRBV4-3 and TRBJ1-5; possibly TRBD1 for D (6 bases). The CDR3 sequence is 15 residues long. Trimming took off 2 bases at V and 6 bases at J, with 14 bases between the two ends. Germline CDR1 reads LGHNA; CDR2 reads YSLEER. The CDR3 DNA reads TGCGCCAGCAGCCAATCTGTGGGGGCGGGTCAGCCCCAGCATTTT. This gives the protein CASSQSVGAGQPQHF.

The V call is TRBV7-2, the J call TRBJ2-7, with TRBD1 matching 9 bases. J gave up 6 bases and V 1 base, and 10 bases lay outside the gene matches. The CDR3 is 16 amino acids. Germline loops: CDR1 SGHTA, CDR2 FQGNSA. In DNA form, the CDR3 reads TGTGCCAGCAGCTTAGGTCTAGAAGGACAGGGGTTCGAGCAGTACTTC. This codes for CASSLGLEGQGFEQYF.

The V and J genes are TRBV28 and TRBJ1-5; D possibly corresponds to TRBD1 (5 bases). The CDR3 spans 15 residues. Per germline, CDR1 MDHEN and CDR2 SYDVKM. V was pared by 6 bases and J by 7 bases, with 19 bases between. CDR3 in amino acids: CASSLGGTFRQPQHF. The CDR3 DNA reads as TGTGCCAGCAGCTTGGGGGGAACTTTCAGGCAGCCCCAGCATTTT.